This T cell receptor (beta chain) originates from a study of T cells in narcolepsy. As concerns this clone: Its antigen remains unknown.

The CDR3 sequence is 18 residues long. V shed 4 bases and J 3 bases; nucleotides not matched to a gene: 12. The germline V gene has CDR1 MGHRA and CDR2 YSYEKL. TCRdb's copy holds only in-frame clones and misses some; the assay was immunoSEQ multiplex PCR. The table lists 25,000 to 30,000 clones, about 80% of them singletons, with under 3.5% in the top ten. General observations from the study: Healthy controls reportedly lacked the autoreactive clonotypes serially found in patients' blood. Autoreactive HCRT-specific and TRIB2-specific clonotypes were marked in same-patient CSF-versus-blood CD4+ comparisons.

The origin of this receptor is a human donor with narcolepsy. Sequencing input: CD45RA- memory CD4+ T cells from PBMCs. The rearrangement uses TRBV4-1 and TRBJ2-5; TRBD2 matches 12 bases. The CDR3 DNA reads TGCGCCAGCAGCCGAAGACTAGCGGGAGATCCTGGGGAAGAGACCCAGTACTTC. Protein sequence: CASSRRLAGDPGEETQYF.